This T cell receptor beta chain was identified during a study of metastatic and nonmetastatic thyroid tumors. Overall study context: Comparative analysis of repertoires was undertaken across blood and tumor or nodule tissue obtained from malignant and benign thyroid patients.

None of the patients had undergone any treatment ahead of thyroid surgery. Findings and caveats of the study: For both blood and tumor, malignant thyroid tumors reportedly showed significantly higher TCR beta diversity than benign nodules did.

In the original processing: Using the CDR3 differences seen across clinicopathological groups, the authors built a distant-metastasis classifier for papillary thyroid cancer, which was meant to discriminate distant-metastatic patients. TCRdb reanalyzed the PCR reads with MiXCR. TCRdb, rather than the study authors, made the V and J calls. This sample has roughly 35,000 clones, with 16% found just once. This clone showed up many times. Its antigen is still unknown. Different DNA sequences within this sample yield the same CDR3. Sequencing input: blood. The receptor was isolated from a female donor with papillary thyroid cancer or a benign thyroid nodule (not recorded which). Some clones in this sample may be carry-over from other donors' samples.

CDR3 in DNA: TGTGCCAGCAGCCTAACCCTTAGCGAACAAGAGACCCAGTACTTC. This sequence encodes CASSLTLSEQETQYF. This sequence joins TRBV5-6 and TRBJ2-5; D perhaps matches TRBD2 (5 bases). CDR3 length: 15 residues. Trimming left V 4 bases short and J 2 bases short, with 15 bases between. CDR1 SGHDT and CDR2 YYEEEE come from the germline V gene.